Below, 17 T cell receptor beta chains from the same sample are listed, as sequenced in a study of metastatic and nonmetastatic thyroid tumors. Every patient underwent thyroid surgery untreated. From the PCR reads, TCRdb re-called clones with MiXCR. The sample includes 19,000 or so clones, about 30% of them seen just once. Sample: blood. The receptors were gathered from a female donor with papillary thyroid cancer or a benign thyroid nodule (not recorded which). Some clones in this sample may be carry-over from other donors' samples.

This clone was observed a handful of times. The gene calls are TRBV6-2 or TRBV6-3 and TRBJ2-1; the D gene is possibly TRBD2 (6 bases). The CDR3 is made up of 17 amino acids. V gave up 2 bases and J gave up 5 bases, with 19 bases separating them. Germline V lookup: CDR1 MNHEY, CDR2 SVGEGT. CDR3 coding DNA: TGTGCCAGCAGTTACCCCAATATAAGGAAGCGGGACAATGAGCAGTTCTTC. Encoded protein: CASSYPNIRKRDNEQFF.

Judged by abundance, this clone is medium-sized. This sequence joins TRBV7-8 and TRBJ2-3; D may be TRBD1 or TRBD2 (6 bases each). The CDR3 loop spans 14 amino acids. The germline V gene has CDR1 SGHVS and CDR2 FQNEAQ. V was cut by 1 base and J by 9 bases, with 14 bases left in between. The DNA of the CDR3 is TGTGCCAGCAGCTTAGGGGTGAGGGGGGACACGCAGTATTTT. This encodes CASSLGVRGDTQYF.

This clone came up many times. The chain combines TRBV4-3 with TRBJ1-4; D possibly corresponds to TRBD1 (6 bases). V lost 9 bases, J lost 0 bases, and 14 bases lay in between. The CDR3 consists of 15 residues. Germline CDR1 LGHNA, CDR2 YSLEER. Here the CDR3 DNA reads TGCGCCAGGGTCCAGGGGTCCCCAACTAATGAAAAACTGTTTTTT. Encoded protein: CARVQGSPTNEKLFF.

This clone has ten or more counts. This rearrangement joins TRBV11-2 to TRBJ2-7, with a possible D match to TRBD2 (5 bases). The CDR3 covers 15 residues. Germline assignment: CDR1 SGHAT and CDR2 FQNNGV. Trimming left V 5 bases short and J 0 bases short, with 14 bases between. CDR3 nucleotide sequence: TGTGCCAGCAGCCCTACGACGGGGTACTCCTACGAGCAGTACTTC. It encodes CASSPTTGYSYEQYF.

J is TRBJ2-7 and V is TRBV28; D is perhaps TRBD2 (5 bases). The CDR3 sequence is 14 residues long. In germline, CDR1 is MDHEN, CDR2 SYDVKM. Deletions cut 3 bases from V and 3 bases from J, with 12 bases between. The CDR3 DNA sequence: TGTGCCAGCAGTTTCTCAGCGGCAGGCTACGAGCAGTACTTC. This translates into CASSFSAAGYEQYF.

In its sample, this clone was seen many times. This chain uses TRBV5-4 with TRBJ2-5; TRBD2 matches 11 bases. With 4 bases clipped from V and 4 bases from J, the junction kept 6 bases outside the gene matches. Germline lookup yields CDR1 SGHNT and CDR2 YYREEE (reference sequence). The CDR3 contains 15 residues. CDR3 loop: CASSKSLAGVETQYF. CDR3 nucleotides: TGTGCCAGCAGCAAATCACTAGCGGGGGTAGAGACCCAGTACTTC. Together with reference TRBV5-4 and TRBJ2-5, the CDR3 gives the full variable domain: ETGVTQSPTHLIKTRGQQVTLRCSSQSGHNTVSWYQQALGQGPQFIFQYYREEENGRGNFPPRFSGLQFPNYSSELNVNALELDDSALYLCASSKSLAGVETQYFGPGTRLLVL.

In this sample, this clone turned up many times. The chain joins TRBV11-2 to TRBJ2-5, with 9 bases that match TRBD2. CDR3 length: 15 amino acids. Losses at the gene ends were 5 bases for V and 5 bases for J; bases not matched to a gene: 9. CDR1 and CDR2 from the germline V gene are SGHAT and FQNNGV. The DNA of the CDR3 is TGTGCCAGCAGCCCCATTCTAGCGGGAAGTGAGACCCAGTACTTC. This translates into CASSPILAGSETQYF.

This clone came up many times. V gene TRBV20-1 combines with J gene TRBJ1-1; TRBD1 matches at 7 bases. Per germline, CDR1 DFQATT and CDR2 SNEGSKA (reference sequence). CDR3 size: 12 residues. Trimming at V came to 6 bases and at J to 1 base, leaving 2 bases not matched to a gene. The CDR3 sequence is CSAGQPNTEAFF. The CDR3 nucleotides read TGCAGTGCGGGACAGCCGAACACTGAAGCTTTCTTT.

This clone was counted ten times or more. The CDR3 DNA follows: TGTGCCAGCAGTGGGGACATCCGCCTCCCTGAAGCTTTCTTT. This encodes CASSGDIRLPEAFF. This chain links TRBV2 with TRBJ1-1; tentatively, D is TRBD1 (6 bases). Germline V gene data show CDR1 as SNHLY and CDR2 as FYNNEI. The V end was cut by 4 bases, the J end by 6 bases, with 15 bases between. CDR3 length: 14 residues.

The gene calls are TRBV19 and TRBJ1-2; TRBD1 aligns across 7 bases. Germline CDR1 is LNHDA and CDR2 is SQIVND (reference sequence). This CDR3 is built from 15 residues. V gave up 3 bases and J gave up 7 bases; unmatched junction bases: 11. CDR3 in DNA: TGTGCCAGTAGTATCGTGTTTGAGGGGGCCATTGGCTACACCTTC. It is translated as CASSIVFEGAIGYTF.

By sample share, this clone is medium-sized (0.01 to 0.1%). The chain couples TRBV5-1 to TRBJ2-1, with 7 positions matching TRBD2. CDR3 size: 15 residues. The J segment lost 0 bases and the V segment lost 0 bases, leaving 0 bases of the junction unmatched. Germline CDR1 SGHRS, CDR2 YFSETQ. In DNA form, the CDR3 reads TGCGCCAGCAGCTTGGGGGACTACTCCTACAATGAGCAGTTCTTC. Encoded protein: CASSLGDYSYNEQFF. Based on the CDR3 plus reference TRBV5-1 and TRBJ2-1, the full variable domain is KAGVTQTPRYLIKTRGQQVTLSCSPISGHRSVSWYQQTPGQGLQFLFEYFSETQRNKGNFPGRFSGRQFSNSRSEMNVSTLELGDSALYLCASSLGDYSYNEQFFGPGTRLTVL.

This clone was observed at least ten times. This chain links TRBV12-5 with TRBJ2-1, with TRBD2 matching over 11 bases. Germline values: CDR1 LGHNT, CDR2 FRNRAP. This CDR3 spans 16 amino acids. V was pared by 5 bases and J by 10 bases, with 13 bases of the junction left unmatched. CDR3 sequence reads: CASGTHSGGATREQFF. In nucleotides, the CDR3 is TGTGCTAGTGGTACCCATAGCGGGGGGGCGACGAGGGAGCAGTTCTTC.

In its sample, this clone was seen many times. V is TRBV5-1 and J is TRBJ2-5, with 9 bases aligning to TRBD1. V was pared by 3 bases and J by 7 bases, with 22 bases of the junction left unmatched. Germline-derived CDR1 and CDR2 are SGHRS and YFSETQ. This CDR3 comprises 19 residues. Here the CDR3 DNA reads TGCGCCAGCAGCTGGGACAGGGTATCCGGGACTCTGAGATGGGCGACCCAGTACTTC. Residues: CASSWDRVSGTLRWATQYF.

Notes on this clone: Sequence at one end of the junction differs from germline and may be a read error. The V gene is TRBV7-8, the J gene TRBJ2-5; D gene ambiguous. Germline V gene sequence: CDR1 SGHVS, CDR2 FQNEAQ. The CDR3 totals 12 residues. Here the CDR3 DNA reads TGTGCCAGCAGCTTAAGACAAGAGACCCAGGACTTC. Protein product: CASSLRQETQDF.

This clone showed up many times. The genes are TRBV5-1 and TRBJ2-3; no firm D call. This CDR3 is built from 15 residues. The V end lost 4 bases, the J end lost 2 bases, and 14 bases lay between the germline ends. Per germline, CDR1 SGHRS and CDR2 YFSETQ. The CDR3 nucleotides are TGCGCCAGCAGCCAGGAGAGGCGCTCCACAGATACGCAGTATTTT. Protein product: CASSQERRSTDTQYF.

This clone was seen once. This chain joins TRBV12-3 or TRBV12-4 and TRBJ2-3, with 10 bases fitting TRBD1. J lost 7 bases, V lost 2 bases, and 12 bases had no gene match. The CDR3 spans 17 residues. The CDR3 sequence is CASSLQFGTGAAYTQYF. The CDR3 DNA follows: TGTGCCAGCAGTTTACAATTCGGGACAGGGGCCGCATATACGCAGTATTTT.

This clone is medium-sized by share. The chain uses TRBV7-8 and TRBJ1-5, with 7 bases matching TRBD1. Trimming cost V 5 bases and J 2 bases; bases outside gene matches: 9. Germline CDR1 is SGHVS and CDR2 is FQNEAQ. The CDR3 covers 16 residues. Written as DNA, the CDR3 is TGTGCCAGCAGCCGCTCTCCCGACAGGGGCAATCAGCCCCAGCATTTT. Protein sequence: CASSRSPDRGNQPQHF.